This TCR beta chain originates from a study of T cell responses to AZD1222 COVID-19 vaccine. Study in general: Doses given second, at about 4 or about 12 weeks, were pooled.

About this clone itself: Its antigen is as yet unknown.

Study-wide results and limits: Reports say nearly half of spike-specific TCRs go after unmutated variant regions. Sampled repertoires all dated from after the peak T cell response.

V lost 6 bases and J lost 3, with 18 bases in between. Germline V gene lookup returns CDR1 MDHEN and CDR2 SYDVKM. The CDR3 sequence is 16 residues long. TCRdb's table, derived via immunoSEQ multiplex PCR, lists solely in-frame clones and lacks some. Among 100,000 to 150,000 clones listed, roughly 90% were seen once. The specimen comprised peripheral blood, sampled on day 0 of AZD1222 vaccination. The rearrangement joins TRBV28 to TRBJ1-5; perhaps TRBD1 as D (5 bases). This TCR came from an adult in good health. CDR3 protein: CASSRRGGIHNQPQHF. The CDR3 DNA reads TGTGCCAGCAGCCGCCGGGGGGGTATTCACAATCAGCCCCAGCATTTT.